These 3 T cell receptor beta chains were all obtained from the same sample, sequenced in a study of breast tumors, draining lymph nodes, adjacent tissues. TCRdb re-derived calls from the multiplex PCR reads in MiXCR, one entry per CDR3 protein. The sample includes about 130,000 distinct CDR3 sequences, around 20% seen only once; the top ten take roughly 2.4%. Breast cancer patients provided tissue from their axillary draining lymph nodes. Sequencing used axillary lymph node tissue. Receptor source: a female donor with breast cancer. Some clones in this sample may be carry-over from other donors' samples.

About this clonotype itself: This may be a read error: a much more frequent sequence differs by one nucleotide. The chain joins TRBV24-1 to TRBJ2-7; the D gene could be TRBD1 or TRBD2 (5 bases each). CDR1 and CDR2 (germline): KGHDR, SFDVKD. CDR3 length: 13 amino acids. V was clipped by 4 bases and J by 4 bases, with 10 bases between them. CDR3 DNA: TGTGCCACCAGTGACCCGTGGGGGTACGAGCAGTACTTC. Amino acids: CATSDPWGYEQYF.

Worth noting for this clonotype: This may arise from a read error, as a much more abundant clone is one base away. The chain links TRBV6-5 to TRBJ2-5; maybe TRBD1 (6 bases). The germline V gene has CDR1 MNHEY and CDR2 SVGAGI. The CDR3 contains 14 residues. CDR3 bases: TGTGCCAACAGTACGTCACAGGGAGTGGAGACCCAGTACTTC. Its protein product is CANSTSQGVETQYF.

This clonotype was seen ten or more times. This chain's CDR3 is CATSDLYGRLGTTGELFF. The CDR3, as DNA: TGTGCCACCAGTGATTTGTATGGTAGGTTAGGAACCACCGGGGAGCTGTTTTTT. The chain uses TRBV24-1 and TRBJ2-2; D is ambiguous. The V gene lost 0 bases and the J gene lost 4 bases, with 17 bases spanning the gap. Germline V gene data show CDR1 as KGHDR and CDR2 as SFDVKD. The CDR3 length is 18 residues.